This T cell receptor beta chain comes out of a study of long-term antiretroviral therapy in people with HIV. Trimming cost V 9 bases and J 0 bases, with 14 bases left between them. The germline gives CDR1 MNHNY, CDR2 SVGAGI (reference sequence). The CDR3 loop spans 15 amino acids. An immunoSEQ assay, version v3.0, was performed at survey level. TCRdb keeps only in-frame clones here, not all; method: immunoSEQ multiplex PCR. Counted here are tens of thousands of clones, approximately 86% occurring once; the ten biggest clones make up approximately 15%. For this clone: Its cognate antigen is unknown.

General study points: Increased diversity was seen after ART, yet it remained lower than in transplant donor controls. Controls exceeded HIV repertoires in CDR3 length range. Those clones which expanded before ART made up the dominant part of the repertoire at all time points.

Sample: unsorted PBMCs, taken 1.2 years after starting antiretroviral therapy. The chain is built from TRBV6-6 and TRBJ2-2, with D possibly TRBD2 on 6 matching bases. The TCR was taken from a man aged 45-65 years with HIV. The CDR3 DNA sequence: TGTGCCAGTTTCAAGTGGGGGGCGAACACCGGGGAGCTGTTTTTT. Amino acids: CASFKWGANTGELFF.